This is a list of T cell receptor beta chains from one sample in a study of blood T cell repertoires in COVID-19. Sequencing was performed with immunoSEQ multiplex PCR; in TCRdb, only in-frame clones are kept and a portion is missing. The sample consists of about 180,000 clones, more than 85% of them appearing once. The sample comprised peripheral blood. The origin of the receptors is a woman aged 25-40 years with active or convalescent COVID-19. CDR3s include the opening cysteine and the closing phenylalanine or tryptophan. Rows give clone size only sometimes, using once, few, many, or a class for an expanded clone.

j_call clone_size v_call cdr3_aa
TRBJ2-1 . TRBV4-1 CASSDRGTSNEQFF
TRBJ2-3 . TRBV24-1 CATSDWRGGADTQYF
TRBJ2-3 . TRBV30 CAWSVGARNTDTQYF
TRBJ2-1 . TRBV19 CASSIWLAGSYNEQFF
TRBJ2-7 . TRBV29-1 CSVELAGGSYEQYF
TRBJ2-7 . TRBV12-3/TRBV12-4 CASSLAVSYEQYF
TRBJ2-7 . TRBV4-1 CASSQARRGYEQYF
TRBJ2-7 . TRBV9 CASSVGRGVYEQYF
TRBJ2-7 . TRBV28 CASSPLDMSSYEQYF
TRBJ1-1 . TRBV30 CAWSVVWGQTGGPEAFF
TRBJ1-1 . TRBV12-3/TRBV12-4 CASRGGGSEAFF
TRBJ2-1 . TRBV5-6 CASSFPTGRNEQFF
TRBJ2-7 few TRBV7-9 CASSLKGLAGSKSYEQYF
TRBJ2-2 . TRBV18 CASSPPWASGNTGELFF
TRBJ1-5 . TRBV11-3 CASSLTGSSNQPQHF
TRBJ2-7 . TRBV20-1 CSASRLQWESYEQYF
TRBJ1-1 . TRBV10-3 CAISVQGLNTEAFF
TRBJ1-1 few TRBV5-1 CASSRRTGGTEAFF
TRBJ2-7 once TRBV21-1 CASSKDQGRYEQYF
TRBJ2-7 once TRBV7-9 CASSLEGLAYEQYF
TRBJ2-7 . TRBV19 CASTTSGLAYEQYF
TRBJ1-6 . TRBV5-4 CASSLGEAISPLHF
TRBJ1-1 . TRBV27 CASSLGQGMGTEAFF
TRBJ1-1 . TRBV6-2/TRBV6-3 CASSFLDEGAFF
TRBJ2-3 . TRBV5-6 CASSLVRPQTEDTQYF
TRBJ1-1 . TRBV6-5 CASRGGSNTEAFF
TRBJ1-5 . TRBV6-1 CASSEALQGSQPQHF
TRBJ2-7 . TRBV7-2 CASSLGPYSGNTYEQYF
TRBJ1-4 few TRBV18 CASSPGSQGYEKLFF
TRBJ2-1 . TRBV28 CASKARDWVINEQFF
TRBJ1-4 . TRBV7-9 CASRTGGKEANEKLFF
TRBJ2-5 . TRBV18 CASSPDRAKETQYF
TRBJ2-1 . TRBV28 CASSPVTSSHEQFF
TRBJ1-2 . TRBV5-1 CASSPRDSYYGYTF
TRBJ2-1 . TRBV21-1 CASSWGLAGRYEQFF
TRBJ2-4 . TRBV3-1/TRBV3-2 CASSQDWTAGSTGHKNIQYF
TRBJ1-2 . TRBV13 CASSPVGQALLYYGYTF
TRBJ1-5 . TRBV24-1 CATSGPQNQPQHF
TRBJ1-2 . TRBV11-2 CASSSSGTAGGYTF
TRBJ1-2 . TRBV11-2 CASSAGIDYGYTF
TRBJ2-2 . TRBV19 CASSTFGQPENTGELFF
TRBJ2-3 . TRBV4-1 CASSQTSTDTQYF
TRBJ2-3 . TRBV20-1 CSASWLVTDTQYF
TRBJ2-2 once TRBV24-1 CATSGSRTGVSGELFF
TRBJ2-7 . TRBV6-5 CASSSRDRVSYEQYF
TRBJ1-6 few TRBV30 CAGSRPGDHPLHF
TRBJ2-2 once TRBV5-4 CASSLGQGANTGELFF
TRBJ1-2 . TRBV29-1 CSALFTGEGYTF
TRBJ1-4 . TRBV3-1/TRBV3-2 CASSRTVTNEKLFF
TRBJ2-4 . TRBV19 CASSIWGEAKNIQYF